The rows below give T cell receptor beta chains drawn from one sample of a study of early T cells in non-severe SARS-CoV-2 infection. TCRdb reanalysed the 5' RACE reads using MiXCR and keeps one entry per CDR3 protein. The table has 20,000 to 25,000 distinct CDR3 sequences, approximately 5.1% seen once; the top ten hold just over 6.5%. Input material: whole blood. These receptors were collected from an adult who was a healthcare worker with PCR-confirmed SARS-CoV-2 infection or an uninfected control (not recorded which). The CDR3 runs from the conserved cysteine through the conserved F or W.

16 | TRBV5-1 | CASSLEPGGLYNEQFF
16 | TRBV13 | CASSLGLQVAKNIQYF
14 | TRBV27 | CASTPGPSTDTQYF
14 | TRBV29-1 | CSVGSLAGAYEQYF
15 | TRBV5-1 | CASSSIVSGNTEAFF
13 | TRBV5-1 | CASRPGGTDTQYF
15 | TRBV29-1 | CSVAPQGVNTGELFF
13 | TRBV5-6 | CASSSGQIYGYTF
12 | TRBV30 | CAWSRSTYEQYF
15 | TRBV4-1 | CASSQVGFFNYGYTF
16 | TRBV7-9 | CASQLLRSSYNSPLHF
16 | TRBV5-1 | CASSLTPGGGGNEQFF
17 | TRBV6-5 | CASSYEFAGPSGNTIYF
13 | TRBV7-2 | CASSWDRAYGYTF
14 | TRBV7-2 | CASSFSGVQETQYF
14 | TRBV6-1 | CASRGLTEFYGYTF
13 | TRBV27 | CASTPRGTDTQYF
16 | TRBV21-1 | CASSKFGRGCDQPQHF
12 | TRBV2 | CASSADNQPQHF
15 | TRBV6-2/TRBV6-3 | CASSKGTISTDTQYF
16 | TRBV5-1 | CASSSTSGGPYNEQFF
17 | TRBV7-9 | CASSPGAEGRGSNEQFF
16 | TRBV6-5 | CASRERRGRSGNTIYF
17 | TRBV18 | CASSPPGPSSYNSPLHF
12 | TRBV28 | CASSYLGSEQYF
13 | TRBV20-1 | CSAHLGRNNEQFF
14 | TRBV7-6 | CASSLVRGEGELFF
14 | TRBV20-1 | CSLQEGDRGYGYTF
14 | TRBV29-1 | CSVEERGYDTEAFF
18 | TRBV9 | CASSPRGGGHYTNYGYTF
13 | TRBV19 | CASTTDDKNIQYF
15 | TRBV28 | CASSLRTVGTGELFF
14 | TRBV10-2 | CASSWETGSLPLHF
13 | TRBV11-2 | CASSFDRGEKLFF
20 | TRBV14 | CASSHGRGQVWTSGFNEQFF
15 | TRBV28 | CASIIRGQSSYEQYF
13 | TRBV5-1 | CASSSDGDTEAFF
16 | TRBV5-4 | CASSTMPGQGTYGYTF
14 | TRBV5-4 | CASSLNRGDTEAFF